This T cell receptor beta chain emerged from a study of blood T cells in healthy people across ages. General study results and limits: Donor CMV status, an unknown factor, possibly confounded changes in expanded clonotypes. Greater diversity and more naive CD4+ cells were seen in long-lived donors than in aged donors.

Sample-barcoded 5' priming and a J-beta primer mix drove a second PCR of roughly 6 to 12 cycles. TCRdb redid the calling of the 5' RACE reads with MiXCR, one entry per CDR3 protein. The table includes hundreds of thousands of distinct CDR3 sequences, roughly 43% detected once. Germline CDR1 is DFQATT and CDR2 is SNEGSKA (reference sequence). The CDR3 extends over 12 amino acids. The V and J ends lost 3 bases and 6 bases respectively, with 11 bases between them. Comment on this clonotype: Its antigen remains unidentified.

PBMCs numbering at least 7 million were isolated per sample. The receptor was derived from a woman aged 60-70 years in good health. Sequencing input: blood. The chain combines TRBV20-1 with TRBJ1-2, with D possibly matching TRBD1 (5 bases). The chain's CDR3 is CSARFRVDGYTF. The DNA of the CDR3 is TGCAGTGCTAGGTTCAGGGTAGATGGCTACACCTTC.